This T cell receptor (beta chain) was captured in a study of cytomegalovirus exposure and HLA in healthy donors (TCRdb year 2017). Background on the whole study: An earlier analysis of 587 of the donors reported about 280 Gb of sequence data and roughly 120 million unique TCR beta sequences obtained from roughly 180 million T cells. The later analysis used no new phenotypic data to find candidate immune exposures, relying instead on TCR beta sequences and their occurrence across donors. An early release that covered about 600 HLA-typed donors contained approximately 300 gigabases of sequencing data and some 87 million unique TCR sequences. Because of strong linkage in the cohort, a handful of DR-DQ haplotypes were treated as single units for association and clustering. The study used immunosequencing to profile the T cell repertoires of approximately 650 subjects and linked those repertoires to cytomegalovirus serostatus. The study aimed to test whether cataloging public T cell receptors could reveal signatures of past pathogen exposure. Both class I and class II loci were covered by HLA typing, at four-digit resolution. Every repertoire in the discovery cohort had been generated on one and the same sequencing platform. An earlier analysis of 587 of the donors used high-throughput TCR beta sequencing to judge whether each TCR beta V gene segment behaved as functional or pseudogenic. In a later analysis, previously published TCR beta repertoires from hundreds of donors were re-analyzed and high-resolution HLA genotyping was added so that TCR occurrence patterns could be studied. Donor age, sex, ethnicity and CMV serostatus were compiled alongside the repertoire data. Genome-wide SNP genotypes for about three fifths of the roughly 700 donors were used in a later genetic analysis, which treated that subset as a discovery cohort. High-throughput TCR immunosequencing, statistical association of individual TCRs with disease status, and machine learning were combined to predict cytomegalovirus infection status. In addition to the first cohort of 666 subjects, a separate validation cohort of some 120 different subjects was used. Of the 300 to 500 genotyped donors, over 80% were placed in the genetic ancestry cluster associated with self-reported Caucasian donors. The number of donors typed differed by locus, with about 629-630 for A, B, C, DRB1 and DQB1, approximately 500 for DQA1, 600 to 610 for DPA1, and approximately 470 for DPB1. Among about 360 genotyped donors of the cohort, an average of approximately 240,000 unique TCR beta nucleotide sequences were sequenced per donor, roughly 18% of them non-productive. The research as a whole found: Because the 87-base-pair reads could not distinguish some IMGT-functional V segments, including TRBV6-2 and TRBV6-3, those segments were excluded. In an earlier analysis of some 500 of the donors, most TCR beta V segments were observed in productive rearrangements about 90% or about 30% of the time, broadly matching IMGT annotations. Because counts were too low, about 15 rarely observed V segments, including chromosome 9 orphons, were left out of the earlier analysis of several hundred of the donors. In a later analysis, the rate of TCR association differed among HLA loci, with DRB1 alleles having the most associated TCRs and HLA-C alleles having the fewest. Specific HLA alleles were associated with over 15,000 TCR beta sequences at a false discovery rate of 0.05 in a later analysis. While some public TCRs were present in many individuals, most TCR sequences turned up only very rarely across donors. In a later analysis, most CMV-associated TCR beta chains were found to appear HLA-restricted, with HLA associations seemingly driven largely by CMV exposure. Correlated functional status among segregating V segments might reflect linkage disequilibrium, but an unknown experimental factor could not be ruled out. For the cohort, immune exposure information was limited to CMV serostatus. Because HLA typing was unavailable for some donors at each locus, only the typed subset was used in association tests. The study gave a list of about 160 TCR beta chains associated with cytomegalovirus. Sequencing depth was assumed to be roughly uniform across donors in the presence/absence analyses, though that assumption may not hold. Several of the top co-occurrence clusters appeared to be linked to parvovirus B19, influenza, CMV and Epstein-Barr virus, according to a later analysis. The sequencing pipeline was judged likely to have produced a cluster of highly shared sequence variants as a technical artifact. Strong co-occurrence of HLA alleles, especially DR and DQ, made assigning TCR associations to individual alleles difficult. The authors suggested that the approach could potentially be generalized to other disease states and immunological phenotypes. The cohort was sequenced for TCR beta chains only, and without alpha or paired-chain data the features that could be detected were limited. Cytomegalovirus status was reported to be diagnosed by the classifier with high specificity and sensitivity in both the original and validation cohorts. Compared with the approximately 720-donor mean, donors in an Asian-associated ancestry cluster had fewer N-insertions in productive TCRs, according to a later genetic analysis. A further reported finding was that TCR beta sequences accurately predicted the HLA-A and HLA-B alleles for most subjects in the first cohort. In a later analysis, HLA-associated TCR beta chains were found to be more clonally expanded and to have lower generation probabilities than equally common non-associated chains. A later genetic analysis associated a missense DCLRE1C variant with V-gene and J-gene trimming of TCR beta chains, and an independent cohort replicated the association. In vitro tests confirmed that three of the cytomegalovirus-associated TCR beta chains recognize cytomegalovirus antigens.

This clone appeared a single time. It has no known antigen specificity. No clone much larger than this one lies a single base away; base qualities are absent. Library generation was performed with the immunoSEQ multiplex PCR assay. For the multiplex PCR, a mixture combining 60 forward primers for TCR Vbeta segments and 13 reverse primers for TCR Jbeta segments was used. A multiplex PCR assay on genomic DNA amplified the CDR3 region of rearranged TCR beta genes. The Illumina HiSeq System was used to sequence the amplified TCR beta libraries as 87-base-pair reads. For the original study's pipeline: In a later analysis, roughly 80 million unique TCR beta chains were counted across the roughly 670 repertoires, and roughly 10 million of these chains were shared by at least two donors. Raw reads were error-corrected and collapsed into unique sequences with a nearest-neighbor algorithm that merged closely related sequences to remove PCR and sequencing errors. V, D and J gene segments were assigned by aligning CDR3 sequences to IMGT reference sequences. For a sequence to be retained, at least a six-nucleotide match to both a V gene segment and a J gene segment was required. A rearrangement was called productive if the CDR3 had no stop codons and remained in frame with V and J, and every other rearrangement was called non-productive. CDR3 was defined according to IMGT convention as the region running from the second conserved V-encoded cysteine to the conserved J-encoded phenylalanine. Sequences without an unambiguous match to a single V gene segment were excluded from the earlier analysis of almost 600 of the donors. An earlier analysis of 587 of the donors classified V segments as functional when productive rearrangements were above 56.7% and as segregating when the standard deviation between donors was above 5%. A statistical classification framework was developed to diagnose cytomegalovirus status using the catalog of TCR beta chain sequences. In a later analysis, TCR nucleotide sequences were compared against IMGT/GENE-DB human TR gene sequences so that V and J genes could be assigned. The TCRdist pipeline was used in a later analysis to assign CDR3 sequences and most-parsimonious VDJ recombination scenarios. In a later analysis, each TCR beta chain was defined by its CDR3 amino acid sequence together with its V-gene family, and reads without a unique V-gene family were excluded. As a way to deal with suspected cross-contamination and a sequencing artifact, a later analysis dropped hundreds of nucleotide sequences that were highly shared and had low generation probability. In a later analysis, a clonal expansion index for each public chain was calculated from normalized within-repertoire ranks of inferred template counts. In a later analysis, generation probabilities were computed using a VDJ recombination model fitted to out-of-frame rearrangements, and the results were checked against IGoR. In a later analysis, hypergeometric tests were used to score TCR-TCR, TCR-HLA and TCR-CMV co-occurrence, with a repertoire-size bias correction applied to TCR pairs. To estimate false discovery rates, a later analysis permuted the HLA or CMV assignments 20 times. In a later analysis, co-occurring TCRs were grouped with DBSCAN, and TCRdist sequence similarity was added when clustering was performed within HLA-allele-positive subsets. Co-occurrence clustering excluded repertoires with fewer than 30,000 or more than 120,000 public chains, plus five with anomalous nucleotide sharing. TCRdb retrieved this table from immuneACCESS and kept in-frame rearrangements only. Not all clones are present; in checked studies, unresolved V genes account for under half, and no reason is known for the remainder. Clone size and V and J calls were adopted from that table, with D and trimming inferred from the DNA. Recorded for this sample are 90,000 or so clones; 82% of them occurred a single time. The leading ten clones occupy more than 3% of the sample.

The cohort consisted of 600 or so healthy bone marrow donors. All cohort members were sampled while nominally healthy, although unrecorded immune exposures were likely present. The donor was CMV seropositive and belonged to the group of over 250 seropositive cohort members. Every donor gave a peripheral blood sample, and the peripheral blood mononuclear cells from that sample were used for TCR beta sequencing. The Qiagen DNeasy Blood Extraction Kit was used to extract genomic DNA from the blood cell samples. Relative to germline, V is missing 1 base and J is missing 6 bases, with 11 bases of the junction outside any gene match. From the germline V gene, CDR1 is SGHTA and CDR2 is FQGNSA. The CDR3 has 17 amino acids, counting the end cysteine and phenylalanine. The kept DNA is CDR3 alone, 51 bases in frame from the first base.

The V and J genes are TRBV7-2 and TRBJ2-1; 8 bases in the junction line up with TRBD2. The specimen was PBMCs. The TCR was taken from a man aged 25 to 40 in good health and CMV-seropositive. CDR3 sequence: CASSLDLAGGLGNEQFF. The DNA sequence is TGTGCCAGCAGCTTAGATTTGGCGGGAGGTTTAGGCAATGAGCAGTTCTTC.